The 24 T cell receptor beta chains given below trace back to one sample, sequenced in a study of identical twins. TCRdb redid the calling of the 5' RACE reads with MiXCR, one entry per CDR3 protein. The table shows around 1.7 million distinct CDR3 sequences, with roughly a third occurring only once. Input material: cord blood. These receptors came from a newborn girl in good health.

In this sample, this clonotype turned up a few times. This chain links TRBV4-2 with TRBJ1-1; D is perhaps TRBD1 (6 bases). CDR1 is LGHNA, CDR2 YNFKEQ, per germline. The CDR3 is 15 residues long. The V end lost 2 bases, the J end lost 1 base, and 11 bases lay between the germline ends. CDR3: CASSQQPGQNTEAFF. CDR3 coding DNA: TGTGCCAGCAGCCAACAACCGGGACAGAACACTGAAGCTTTCTTT.

This clonotype was observed many times. The chain couples TRBV5-1 to TRBJ2-7, with TRBD2 matching 12 bases. Germline CDR1 reads SGHRS; CDR2 reads YFSETQ. V was clipped by 1 base and J by 3 bases; unmatched bases: 2. The length of the CDR3 is 15 residues. The CDR3 loop reads CASSLTSGRIYEQYF. In DNA form, the CDR3 reads TGCGCCAGCAGCTTGACTAGCGGGAGGATCTACGAGCAGTACTTC.

At least ten counts were recorded for this clonotype. The gene calls are TRBV5-1 and TRBJ2-5; no definite D call. Germline V gene lookup returns CDR1 SGHRS and CDR2 YFSETQ. The ends were cut back, 1 base at V and 2 bases at J, with 9 bases in the middle. The CDR3 is 14 residues long. The CDR3 DNA reads TGCGCCAGCAGCTTGCCGGTGGAGCAAGAGACCCAGTACTTC. Translation: CASSLPVEQETQYF.

The CDR3 protein is CSVHPSGTSVYNEQYF. In nucleotides, the CDR3 is TGCAGCGTTCACCCCTCCGGGACTAGCGTCTACAATGAGCAGTACTTC. V gene TRBV29-1 combines with J gene TRBJ2-5, with 10 bases matching TRBD2. Germline trimming cut 5 bases from V and 11 bases from J; bases unmatched to any gene: 20. This CDR3 region has 16 residues. In germline, CDR1 is SQVTM, CDR2 ANQGSEA.

The chain is built from TRBV10-3 and TRBJ2-3, with TRBD2 matching 7 bases. CDR3 length: 15 amino acids. V gave up 4 bases and J gave up 3 bases; unmatched junction bases: 7. CDR1 is ENHRY, CDR2 SYGVKD, per germline. CDR3 nucleotide sequence: TGTGCCATCAGTGCGGGGGGTATGGGAACAGATACGCAGTATTTT. Translation gives CAISAGGMGTDTQYF.

The V and J genes are TRBV11-1 and TRBJ2-7; 9 bases match TRBD1. CDR3 length equals 16 residues. V lost 6 bases, J lost 6 bases, and 15 bases stayed unmatched. Germline V CDR1 and CDR2: SGHAT, FQDESV (reference sequence). CDR3 region: CASRLQGALTIGEQYF. CDR3 nucleotides: TGTGCCAGCAGGTTACAGGGGGCGCTTACTATTGGCGAGCAGTACTTC.

The genes are TRBV6-1 and TRBJ2-7; either TRBD1 or TRBD2 may supply D (6 bases each). With the DNA end fitting TRBJ2-5 better, the J assignment may be wrong. Germline lookup yields CDR1 MNHNS and CDR2 SASEGT. The CDR3 consists of 15 residues. In nucleotides, the CDR3 is TGTGCCAGCAGTGATTTTACAGGGAGGCAAGAGACCCAGTACTTC. Residues: CASSDFTGRQETQYF.

This clonotype was seen at least ten times. V is TRBV2 and J is TRBJ2-7; 7 nucleotides agree with TRBD1. Germline loops: CDR1 SNHLY, CDR2 FYNNEI. V was clipped by 4 bases and J by 3 bases; unmatched bases: 3. The length of the CDR3 is 13 residues. The CDR3, as DNA: TGTGCCAGCAGTGGACAGGGCATCTACGAGCAGTACTTC. This codes for CASSGQGIYEQYF.

The chain uses TRBV28 and TRBJ2-7; perhaps TRBD1 as D (6 bases). V was cut by 1 base and J by 0 bases, with 22 bases left in between. Germline assignment: CDR1 MDHEN and CDR2 SYDVKM. CDR3 length: 19 residues. The CDR3 region has the DNA TGTGCCAGCAGTTTATTCCTATCCCCGAGGGGGACCCCCTCCTACGAGCAGTACTTC. It translates to CASSLFLSPRGTPSYEQYF.

This rearrangement joins TRBV6-6 to TRBJ1-4; D not certain. Germline assignment: CDR1 MNHNY and CDR2 SVGAGI (reference sequence). V lost 2 bases and J 8 bases, leaving 21 bases between the germline ends. The CDR3 totals 17 residues. CDR3: CASSYLVFGSRREKLFF. CDR3 in DNA: TGTGCCAGCAGTTACCTGGTTTTTGGGTCTCGGCGGGAAAAACTGTTTTTT.

This clonotype was counted many times. The chain links TRBV10-3 to TRBJ1-2; 8 nucleotides agree with TRBD1. The junction had 0 bases not matched to a gene; V was cut back by 4 bases and J by 8 bases. The CDR3 loop spans 11 amino acids. CDR1 is ENHRY and CDR2 is SYGVKD in the germline V gene. The CDR3 protein is CAISAGGGYTF. In DNA form, the CDR3 reads TGTGCCATCAGTGCAGGGGGCGGCTACACCTTC.

As concerns this clonotype: The junction departs from germline at one end; a sequencing error may be responsible. This chain links TRBV29-1 with TRBJ1-2, with 8 positions matching TRBD1. From germline, CDR1 is SQVTM and CDR2 ANQGSEA. CDR3 length: 12 amino acids. The CDR3 bases are TGCAGCGCCAGGGGACAGGATTATGTCTACACCTTC. Translated, it gives CSARGQDYVYTF.

The chain combines TRBV7-9 with TRBJ2-1; D perhaps matches TRBD1 (6 bases). Germline V gene lookup returns CDR1 SEHNR and CDR2 FQNEAQ (reference sequence). V was shortened by 4 bases and J by 10 bases, with 17 bases between the two germline ends. The CDR3 extends over 14 amino acids. CDR3 sequence: CASSSGTKYYEQFF. The CDR3 coding sequence is TGTGCCAGCAGCTCCGGGACAAAGTACTACGAGCAGTTCTTC. Together with reference TRBV7-9 and TRBJ2-1, the CDR3 gives the full variable domain: DTGVSQNPRHKITKRGQNVTFRCDPISEHNRLYWYRQTLGQGPEFLTYFQNEAQLEKSRLLSDRFSAERPKGSFSTLEIQRTEQGDSAMYLCASSSGTKYYEQFFGPGTRLTVL.

The chain has TRBV12-3 or TRBV12-4 and TRBJ2-3, with a weak D call TRBD2 (5 bases). This CDR3 comprises 15 residues. V shed 5 bases and J shed 1 base, with 13 bases lying between them. The CDR3 nucleotides are TGTGCCAGCAGTAAATGGTCGGAGGGCACAGATACGCAGTATTTT. Encoded protein: CASSKWSEGTDTQYF.

This clonotype was recorded many times. The CDR3 nucleotides read TGTGCCACCAGTGACCCGGAATATGGCTACACCTTC. Its protein product is CATSDPEYGYTF. This chain links TRBV24-1 with TRBJ1-2; D is undetermined. Per the germline V gene, CDR1 is KGHDR and CDR2 is SFDVKD. The CDR3 length is 12 residues. Trimming shortened V by 4 bases and J by 5 bases, and 7 bases separated the two germline ends.

The chain recombines TRBV5-1 with TRBJ1-2, with 8 nucleotides matching TRBD1. Germline V gene lookup returns CDR1 SGHRS and CDR2 YFSETQ. The length of the CDR3 is 16 residues. V dropped 1 base and J dropped 1; count of bases not matched to a gene: 6. The CDR3 reads CASSLNPQGGNYGYTF. The CDR3, as DNA: TGCGCCAGCAGCTTGAATCCACAGGGGGGTAACTATGGCTACACCTTC.

The V call is TRBV27, the J call TRBJ1-5; D remains unclear. V lost 7 bases to trimming and J lost 5 bases, with 6 bases between them. This CDR3 is built from 11 residues. Germline loops: CDR1 MNHEY, CDR2 SMNVEV (reference sequence). In DNA, the CDR3 is TGTGCCAGCATCGGGGATCAGCCCCAGCATTTT. It specifies CASIGDQPQHF.

This clonotype was counted between two and nine times. The J gene is TRBJ1-4, the V gene TRBV4-2, with D hard to call. The length of the CDR3 is 16 residues. V was trimmed by 0 bases and J by 0 bases, leaving 8 bases between them. Germline loops: CDR1 LGHNA, CDR2 YNFKEQ. The CDR3 DNA is TGTGCCAGCAGCCAAGAAAAGCGGGCAACTAATGAAAAACTGTTTTTT. Translated: CASSQEKRATNEKLFF.

V is TRBV2 and J is TRBJ2-3; D perhaps matches TRBD2 (5 bases). V gave up 11 bases and J gave up 4 bases, with 16 bases separating them. Germline V gene lookup returns CDR1 SNHLY and CDR2 FYNNEI. The CDR3 spans 13 residues. CDR3 region: CAGEAGGADTQYF. The CDR3 nucleotides are TGTGCCGGAGAGGCAGGAGGAGCAGATACGCAGTATTTT.

There are many counts of this clonotype. This rearrangement joins TRBV2 to TRBJ2-1; 7 nucleotides line up with TRBD2. V shed 4 bases, J shed 4 bases, and the junction held 7 bases outside the gene matches. Germline V gene sequence: CDR1 SNHLY, CDR2 FYNNEI. The CDR3 is 15 residues long. The CDR3 sequence is CASSVRERGYNEQFF. The CDR3 DNA reads as TGTGCCAGCAGTGTGCGGGAGAGGGGATACAATGAGCAGTTCTTC.

The V and J genes are TRBV4-1 and TRBJ2-1; no clear D. The CDR3 is 17 residues long. CDR1 and CDR2 from the germline V gene are MGHRA and YSYEKL. V gave up 0 bases and J gave up 0 bases, with 12 bases separating them. The CDR3 nucleotides are TGCGCCAGCAGCCAAGATCCCTTGGTAGGCTCCTACAATGAGCAGTTCTTC. Protein product: CASSQDPLVGSYNEQFF.

V is TRBV4-1 and J is TRBJ2-1; D may match TRBD1 or TRBD2 (5 bases each). The CDR3 totals 17 residues. Trimming took off 0 bases at V and 11 bases at J, with 23 bases between the two ends. Germline V gene data show CDR1 as MGHRA and CDR2 as YSYEKL. The CDR3 coding sequence is TGCGCCAGCAGCCAAGATGGTTTTGGGGACCCCTCTAATAAGCAGTTCTTC. Translated: CASSQDGFGDPSNKQFF.

This clonotype was observed a few times. V and J are TRBV27 and TRBJ2-7; TRBD1 might be the D (6 bases). CDR3 size: 14 residues. Trimming pared 8 bases from V and 3 bases from J, leaving 17 bases between. Germline V gives CDR1 MNHEY, CDR2 SMNVEV (reference sequence). The CDR3 here is CASSRVGANYEQYF. In DNA, the CDR3 is TGTGCCAGCTCCCGCGTGGGGGCGAACTACGAGCAGTACTTC.

J is TRBJ2-7 and V is TRBV6-5; 7 bases are shared with TRBD2. The CDR3 is made up of 15 amino acids. The V gene's germline CDR1 is MNHEY and CDR2 SVGAGI. With V trimmed by 9 bases and J by 2 bases, 13 bases remained unmatched. The CDR3 is CASTKGGSFTYEQYF. CDR3 coding DNA: TGTGCCAGTACGAAGGGCGGGAGTTTCACCTACGAGCAGTACTTC.